Listed below are T cell receptor beta chains from one sample, sequenced in a study of T cell repertoires in cytomegalovirus infection. MiXCR was run by TCRdb on the reads, yielding one entry per CDR3 protein. The data contain over 450,000 distinct CDR3 sequences, 10% to 12% of them singletons. Sequencing was done on a sample of PBMCs. The receptors come from a human donor in good health (CMV status not recorded). Some clones in this sample may be carry-over from other donors' samples. Each CDR3 is given with its conserved first and last residue. The D gene is left open where the match is weak.

CASSVQTSNTGELFF	TRBJ2-2	TRBV9	.
CASGGTSVVGELFF	TRBJ2-2	TRBV2	TRBD2
CASSYDLSAGAYYEQYF	TRBJ2-7	TRBV7-9	.
CSAPDTNSYEQYF	TRBJ2-7	TRBV20-1	.
CSVESQYNEQFF	TRBJ2-1	TRBV29-1	.
CASSLGTAQETQYF	TRBJ2-5	TRBV5-1	.
CASSFPGLAPYEQYF	TRBJ2-7	TRBV5-6	TRBD2
CASSRTSGIVHEQYF	TRBJ2-7	TRBV2	TRBD2
CASSDSLGGGYYGYTF	TRBJ1-2	TRBV6-4	.
CASSWTGNTGELFF	TRBJ2-2	TRBV7-9	.
CSAPSRDIPSYEQYF	TRBJ2-7	TRBV20-1	.
CASSHQRDRGATEAFF	TRBJ1-1	TRBV18	TRBD1
CASSEGPRETQYF	TRBJ2-5	TRBV2	.
CASSLEQNTGSPLHF	TRBJ1-6	TRBV5-1	.
CASSSPQGYTF	TRBJ1-2	TRBV12-3/TRBV12-4	.
CSASYSLYNEQFF	TRBJ2-1	TRBV20-1	.
CASSQVPHGGRTEAFF	TRBJ1-1	TRBV4-1	.
CASSLVRTNSYNEQFF	TRBJ2-1	TRBV7-2	.
CASSIEGTGRAYNSPLHF	TRBJ1-6	TRBV19	TRBD1
CASSFWDRAYNEQFF	TRBJ2-1	TRBV11-2	TRBD1